The rows below give T cell receptor beta chains drawn from one sample of a study of vaccination effects on CD4 cells after COVID-19. Which antigens these TCRs recognize remains unknown. Using immunoSEQ multiplex PCR, the repertoire was profiled, and TCRdb retains in-frame clones only, with some absent. The sample consists of about 14,000 clones, over 65% of them appearing once. The material was CD4+ T cells from PBMCs cultured with HCoV-NL63 spike peptides, obtained after COVID-19 vaccination. Receptor source: a human donor who had a prior SARS-CoV-2 infection. Both conserved end residues are part of each CDR3. The D gene is left open where the match is weak. Clone size is stated in some rows and not others, as once, few, many or a class when expanded.

TRBJ2-1,TRBV5-6,TRBD2,.,CASSLRGGRLAGGRNEQFF,TGTGCCAGCAGCTTGCGCGGGGGGCGACTAGCGGGAGGGCGCAATGAGCAGTTCTTC
TRBJ2-7,TRBV19,.,few,CASSIYGSDEQYF,TGTGCCAGTAGTATTTATGGTTCGGACGAGCAGTACTTC
TRBJ1-2,TRBV19,.,.,CASSSRGAGYGYTF,TGTGCCAGTAGTTCCCGGGGGGCAGGCTATGGCTACACCTTC
TRBJ2-7,TRBV10-3,.,.,CAISEEGGISYEQYF,TGTGCCATCAGTGAGGAGGGGGGAATCTCCTACGAGCAGTACTTC
TRBJ2-5,TRBV5-1,TRBD2,.,CASSRYSGGTQETQYF,TGCGCCAGCAGCAGGTATAGCGGGGGGACCCAAGAGACCCAGTACTTC
TRBJ1-1,TRBV5-6,.,.,CASSFGSNTEAFF,TGTGCCAGCAGCTTCGGCTCGAACACTGAAGCTTTCTTT
TRBJ1-2,TRBV19,.,.,CASTMGQLANYGYTF,TGTGCCAGTACCATGGGCCAGCTTGCTAACTATGGCTACACCTTC
TRBJ2-3,TRBV5-1,.,.,CASSSRGADTQYF,TGCGCCAGCAGCTCAAGGGGTGCGGATACGCAGTATTTT
TRBJ1-4,TRBV9,.,.,CASASSGHRQEKLFF,TGTGCCAGCGCCAGTTCCGGGCACCGTCAAGAAAAACTGTTTTTT
TRBJ1-2,TRBV18,.,.,CASSPEGGGHRGYTF,TGTGCCAGCTCACCAGAAGGTGGAGGGCATCGGGGCTACACCTTC
TRBJ2-7,TRBV4-2,TRBD2,.,CASSPPAGASYEQYF,TGTGCCAGCAGCCCCCCAGCGGGGGCGTCCTACGAGCAGTACTTC
TRBJ1-5,TRBV12-3/TRBV12-4,.,.,CASSLNPQPQHF,TGTGCCAGCAGTTTAAATCCCCAGCCCCAGCATTTT
TRBJ1-2,TRBV30,.,.,CAWSGGHNSGYTF,TGTGCCTGGAGTGGGGGACATAATTCTGGCTACACCTTC
TRBJ1-3,TRBV23-1,.,.,CASSLRGRGNTIYF,TGCGCCAGCAGTCTCCGGGGGCGAGGAAACACCATATATTTT
TRBJ2-7,TRBV30,.,large,CAWRNGEYEQYF,TGTGCCTGGAGGAACGGAGAATACGAGCAGTACTTC
TRBJ2-7,TRBV4-1,.,.,CASSQDTGTEQYF,TGCGCCAGCAGCCAAGACACAGGGACCGAGCAGTACTTC
TRBJ1-4,TRBV30,TRBD1,.,CAWTPGQGAYEKLFF,TGTGCCTGGACCCCGGGACAGGGGGCTTATGAAAAACTGTTTTTT
TRBJ1-2,TRBV6-6,.,few,CASSYPIRTDGYTF,TGTGCCAGCAGTTACCCCATTAGGACAGATGGCTACACCTTC
TRBJ2-7,TRBV10-3,TRBD2,.,CAILAGVSYEQYF,TGTGCCATCCTAGCGGGAGTATCCTACGAGCAGTACTTC
TRBJ1-1,TRBV6-5,.,.,CASSVTRNTEAFF,TGTGCCAGCAGCGTAACACGGAACACTGAAGCTTTCTTT
TRBJ2-2,TRBV6-1,TRBD2,.,CASSELVGRAPTGELFF,TGTGCCAGCAGTGAATTGGTCGGGAGGGCCCCCACCGGGGAGCTGTTTTTT
TRBJ2-3,TRBV19,TRBD2,few,CASSVYSGTRTDTQYF,TGTGCCAGTAGTGTTTATAGCGGGACCCGCACAGATACGCAGTATTTT
TRBJ1-4,TRBV5-1,.,large,CASSLDEPGNEKLFF,TGCGCCAGCAGCTTGGACGAGCCGGGTAATGAAAAACTGTTTTTT
TRBJ1-2,TRBV5-1,.,once,CASSLNRVNYGYTF,TGCGCCAGCAGCTTGAATAGGGTGAACTATGGCTACACCTTC
TRBJ2-3,TRBV4-2,TRBD2,.,CASSQDPAGTSGSTDTQYF,TGTGCCAGCAGCCAAGATCCCGCCGGGACTAGCGGAAGCACAGATACGCAGTATTTT
TRBJ2-7,TRBV15,TRBD1,.,CATSRDLLWTGNAYEQYF,TGTGCCACCAGCAGAGATCTTTTGTGGACAGGGAATGCCTACGAGCAGTACTTC
TRBJ1-2,TRBV6-5,.,.,CASSYYRVAGYTF,TGTGCCAGCAGTTACTACAGGGTTGCTGGCTACACCTTC
TRBJ2-1,TRBV5-4,TRBD2,.,CASSFFRGGIYNEQFF,TGTGCCAGCAGCTTTTTCCGGGGGGGCATCTACAATGAGCAGTTCTTC
TRBJ2-4,TRBV5-1,.,.,CASSRLGAAAKNIQYF,TGCGCCAGCAGCAGATTGGGGGCTGCAGCCAAAAACATTCAGTACTTC
TRBJ2-3,TRBV18,.,few,CASSPVDTQYF,TGTGCCAGCTCACCAGTGGATACGCAGTATTTT
TRBJ2-7,TRBV6-5,.,.,CASSKDIREQYF,TGTGCCAGCAGTAAGGATATTAGGGAGCAGTACTTC
TRBJ2-7,TRBV5-4,TRBD2,.,CASSVGLAVSYEQYF,TGTGCCAGCAGCGTGGGACTAGCGGTCTCCTACGAGCAGTACTTC
TRBJ2-1,TRBV7-8,.,.,CASQQGGNEQFF,TGTGCCAGCCAACAGGGAGGCAATGAGCAGTTCTTC
TRBJ2-7,TRBV6-1,.,.,CASSERGSRFYEQYF,TGTGCCAGCAGTGAAAGGGGATCGCGATTCTACGAGCAGTACTTC
TRBJ2-1,TRBV9,.,.,CASSVRDWAYNEQFF,TGTGCCAGCAGCGTCCGGGACTGGGCCTACAATGAGCAGTTCTTC
TRBJ1-2,TRBV19,.,once,CASRPVGGAHGYTF,TGTGCCAGTAGGCCAGTGGGGGGGGCCCATGGCTACACCTTC
TRBJ2-1,TRBV5-4,.,few,CASSLPRGDEQFF,TGTGCCAGCAGCTTGCCCCGTGGGGATGAGCAGTTCTTC
TRBJ2-2,TRBV7-3,.,.,CASSLEQNTGELFF,TGTGCCAGCAGCTTGGAGCAGAACACCGGGGAGCTGTTTTTT
TRBJ2-5,TRBV12-5,.,.,CASGKSGTLEMGTQYF,TGTGCTAGTGGTAAATCCGGGACACTCGAAATGGGGACCCAGTACTTC
TRBJ1-5,TRBV4-2,.,.,CASSQVGGGNQPQHF,TGTGCCAGCAGCCAAGTCGGAGGGGGCAATCAGCCCCAGCATTTT
TRBJ1-1,TRBV5-1,.,.,CASSFFQGMNTEAFF,TGCGCCAGCAGCTTTTTCCAGGGGATGAACACTGAAGCTTTCTTT
TRBJ1-4,TRBV11-2,.,.,CASSLDYLRGINEKLFF,TGTGCCAGCAGCTTAGATTATTTGCGAGGGATTAATGAAAAACTGTTTTTT
TRBJ2-7,TRBV18,TRBD1,.,CASSSTKTGNSYEQYF,TGTGCCAGCTCATCGACGAAGACAGGGAACTCCTACGAGCAGTACTTC
TRBJ2-3,TRBV27,.,.,CASSYKTASTDTQYF,TGTGCCAGCAGTTACAAAACCGCTAGCACAGATACGCAGTATTTT